What follows are 10 T cell receptor beta chains derived from one specimen sequenced in a study of blood T cell repertoires in COVID-19. Assay used: immunoSEQ multiplex PCR; TCRdb lists only in-frame clones, some missing. The sample lists 200,000 or so clones, approximately 85% occurring once. The sample was peripheral blood. The receptors come from a human donor with active or convalescent COVID-19. The donor label of this sample is uncertain.

The V gene is TRBV5-1, the J gene TRBJ2-7; TRBD2 is a possible D gene (6 bases). V was pared by 2 bases and J by 6 bases, with 15 bases between. CDR1 is SGHRS, CDR2 YFSETQ, per germline. The CDR3 extends over 14 amino acids. In DNA, the CDR3 is TGCGCCAGCAGCTTAGTATCCGGAGGGCGCGAGCAGTACTTC. Its translation is CASSLVSGGREQYF.

This sequence joins TRBV5-1 and TRBJ2-7; a weak D match, TRBD1 (6 bases). The ends were cut back, 0 bases at V and 1 base at J, with 8 bases in the middle. The CDR3 is 14 amino acids. Germline V gene lookup returns CDR1 SGHRS and CDR2 YFSETQ. This CDR3 is CASSLVTGSYEQYF. The CDR3, as DNA: TGCGCCAGCAGCTTGGTAACAGGGTCCTACGAGCAGTACTTC. The full variable domain, completed using reference TRBV5-1 and TRBJ2-7, is KAGVTQTPRYLIKTRGQQVTLSCSPISGHRSVSWYQQTPGQGLQFLFEYFSETQRNKGNFPGRFSGRQFSNSRSEMNVSTLELGDSALYLCASSLVTGSYEQYFGPGTRLTVT.

The chain recombines TRBV5-1 with TRBJ1-1; D call uncertain. The V end lost 0 bases, the J end lost 3 bases, and 15 bases lay between the germline ends. Germline V lookup: CDR1 SGHRS, CDR2 YFSETQ. CDR3 size: 16 residues. DNA for the CDR3: TGCGCCAGCAGCTTGGTCTCTATTAGCGTTTACACTGAAGCTTTCTTT. Its translation is CASSLVSISVYTEAFF.

The chain's CDR3 is CASSSDRGTYNEQFF. The CDR3 DNA sequence: TGTGCCAGCAGCTCCGACAGGGGAACCTACAATGAGCAGTTCTTC. The gene calls are TRBV11-1 and TRBJ2-1; 8 nucleotides match TRBD1. Germline V lookup: CDR1 SGHAT, CDR2 FQDESV (reference sequence). The length of the CDR3 is 15 residues. The ends lost 4 bases at V and 2 bases at J; junction bases unmatched: 4.

The gene calls are TRBV28 and TRBJ2-1; D remains ambiguous. The V gene lost 3 bases and the J gene lost 10 bases, with 10 bases spanning the gap. Germline CDR1 reads MDHEN; CDR2 reads SYDVKM. The CDR3 extends over 12 amino acids. CDR3 nucleotides: TGTGCCAGCAGTTTCGGGTCAAGAGAGCAGTTCTTC. This translates into CASSFGSREQFF.

This rearrangement joins TRBV12-3 or TRBV12-4 to TRBJ2-1; TRBD2 matches at 8 bases. The V gene end was trimmed by 3 bases and the J gene end by 16 bases; junction bases not matched to a gene: 8. CDR3 size: 12 residues. The CDR3 DNA sequence: TGTGCCAGCAGTTTGGGAGGACTAGCTGGATTCTTC. Translation: CASSLGGLAGFF.

This chain uses TRBV27 with TRBJ1-5; possible D gene TRBD1, 5 bases. V lost 5 bases to trimming and J lost 4 bases, with 15 bases between them. The CDR3 is 15 amino acids. In germline, CDR1 is MNHEY, CDR2 SMNVEV (reference sequence). The CDR3, as DNA: TGTGCCAGCAGTACCCGACAGAGCCGTAATCAGCCCCAGCATTTT. Protein: CASSTRQSRNQPQHF.

This clone was observed once. This rearrangement joins TRBV2 to TRBJ1-6; D is unclear. The V end was cut by 3 bases, the J end by 7 bases, with 10 bases between. Looked up from germline, CDR1 is SNHLY and CDR2 is FYNNEI. CDR3 length: 14 amino acids. The CDR3 region is CASSDREVNSPLHF. The CDR3, as DNA: TGTGCCAGCAGTGATAGGGAGGTGAATTCACCCCTCCACTTT.

The chain couples TRBV7-2 to TRBJ2-7; 8 nucleotides line up with TRBD1. Germline V gene sequence: CDR1 SGHTA, CDR2 FQGNSA. The CDR3 contains 14 residues. V dropped 4 bases and J dropped 2; count of bases not matched to a gene: 4. CDR3 residues: CASSSRTGTYEQYF. CDR3 DNA sequence: TGTGCCAGCAGCTCTAGGACAGGGACCTACGAGCAGTACTTC. The full variable domain, completed using reference TRBV7-2 and TRBJ2-7, is GAGVSQSPSNKVTEKGKDVELRCDPISGHTALYWYRQSLGQGLEFLIYFQGNSAPDKSGLPSDRFSAERTGGSVSTLTIQRTQQEDSAVYLCASSSRTGTYEQYFGPGTRLTVT.

The rearrangement uses TRBV6-5 and TRBJ2-3; D may be TRBD2 (5 bases). CDR3 size: 15 residues. The germline CDR1 and CDR2 sequences are MNHEY and SVGAGI. Trimming removed 4 bases from V and 2 bases from J, with 13 bases in between. The CDR3 region is CASSSGEGDTDTQYF. The CDR3, as DNA: TGTGCCAGCAGTTCCGGGGAAGGAGACACAGATACGCAGTATTTT.